The clone carrying this TCR beta chain occurred a few times. This record comes from a study of early T cells in non-severe SARS-CoV-2 infection. Study in general: Investigators sequenced bulk RNA drawn from unsorted whole blood, and chains remained unpaired.

Trimming took 4 bases from V and 4 from J, leaving 13 bases between them. The CDR3 length is 13 residues. Germline V gene sequence: CDR1 SQVTM, CDR2 ANQGSEA. Attached unique molecular identifiers marked individual cDNA molecules. TCRdb passed the 5' RACE reads through MiXCR, listing each CDR3 protein once. Counted here are about 80,000 distinct CDR3 sequences, around 10% occurring once; the ten biggest clones make up less than 20%. The specimen comprised whole blood, sampled at baseline. The sequence was collected from an adult who was a healthcare worker with PCR-confirmed SARS-CoV-2 infection or an uninfected control (not recorded which). The donor label of this sample is uncertain. The V and J genes are TRBV29-1 and TRBJ2-5, with D perhaps TRBD2 (7 bases). The chain's CDR3 is CSVGWGGGETQYF. The CDR3 nucleotides are TGCAGCGTTGGTTGGGGAGGGGGAGAGACCCAGTACTTC. The entire variable domain, with the rest obtained from reference TRBV29-1 and TRBJ2-5, is as follows: SAVISQKPSRDICQRGTSLTIQCQVDSQVTMMFWYRQQPGQSLTLIATANQGSEATYESGFVIDKFPISRPNLTFSTLTVSNMSPEDSSIYLCSVGWGGGETQYFGPGTRLLVL.